The clone carrying this TCR beta chain has only one observation. Antigen: not known. Genomic DNA belonging to each subset was distributed in equal measure over several immunoSEQ plates. TCRdb's copy holds only in-frame clones and misses some; the assay was immunoSEQ multiplex PCR. Of roughly 1,100,000 clones detected, about 75% appear once; the ten largest clones hold approximately 1.3%. Germline CDR1 LNHNV, CDR2 YYDKDF (reference sequence). J lost 1 base, V lost 8 bases, and 0 bases had no gene match. The length of the CDR3 is 13 residues. The entry originates in a study of shared clonotypes between healthy human individuals. Whole-study findings and limits: Rarefaction revealed incomplete sorted-subset sequencing despite large depth.

Sequencing input: memory CD4+ T cells sorted from blood. Subset meaning: CD45RA-negative fraction. This sequence joins TRBV15 and TRBJ2-2; the match to TRBD1 covers 8 bases. This TCR was sampled from a man younger than 30 in good health. CDR3 bases: TGTGCCACCGGGACAGGGAACACCGGGGAGCTGTTTTTT. It encodes CATGTGNTGELFF.